One TCR beta chain is described in this entry. The antigen is not known. The record originates from a study of radiation and T cells in renal cell carcinoma. The time point denotes: baseline pretreatment blood. Treatment given: 15 Gy SBRT to primary tumor, nephrectomy 4 weeks later. Radiation-treated patients gave blood at baseline, week 2 and week 4. This renal cell carcinoma was of the clear cell type. This CDR3 has 15 amino acids. The V end was cut by 8 bases, the J end by 0 bases, with 15 bases between. The V gene's germline CDR1 is MNHEY and CDR2 SVGAGI. This table comes from immunoSEQ multiplex PCR, and its TCRdb copy is limited to in-frame clones, with some not included. The sample includes 45,000 or so clones, 65% to 90% of them seen just once. Study observations and caveats: In blood, top tumor clones expanded by 2 weeks, shrinking by 4.

The genes are TRBV6-5 and TRBJ2-3; D not resolved. The clonotype was recovered from a woman in her 70s with renal cell carcinoma. The source was blood, collected from a patient whose treatment included radiotherapy and nephrectomy. The CDR3 here is CASGLSYSSTDTQYF. In DNA, the CDR3 is TGTGCCAGCGGTTTGTCCTATTCTAGCACAGATACGCAGTATTTT.